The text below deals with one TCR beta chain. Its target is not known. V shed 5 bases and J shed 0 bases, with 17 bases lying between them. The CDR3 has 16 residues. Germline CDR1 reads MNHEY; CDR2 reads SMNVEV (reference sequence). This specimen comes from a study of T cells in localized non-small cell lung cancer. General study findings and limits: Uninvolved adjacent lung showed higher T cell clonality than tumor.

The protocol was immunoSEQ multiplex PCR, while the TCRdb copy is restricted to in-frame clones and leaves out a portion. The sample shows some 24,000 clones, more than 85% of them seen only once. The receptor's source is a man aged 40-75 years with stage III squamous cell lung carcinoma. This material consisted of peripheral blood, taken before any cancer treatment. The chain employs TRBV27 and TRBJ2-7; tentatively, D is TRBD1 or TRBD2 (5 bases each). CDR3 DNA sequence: TGTGCCAGCAGTAAAACCAGGGAGTTCTACTCCTACGAGCAGTACTTC. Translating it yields CASSKTREFYSYEQYF.